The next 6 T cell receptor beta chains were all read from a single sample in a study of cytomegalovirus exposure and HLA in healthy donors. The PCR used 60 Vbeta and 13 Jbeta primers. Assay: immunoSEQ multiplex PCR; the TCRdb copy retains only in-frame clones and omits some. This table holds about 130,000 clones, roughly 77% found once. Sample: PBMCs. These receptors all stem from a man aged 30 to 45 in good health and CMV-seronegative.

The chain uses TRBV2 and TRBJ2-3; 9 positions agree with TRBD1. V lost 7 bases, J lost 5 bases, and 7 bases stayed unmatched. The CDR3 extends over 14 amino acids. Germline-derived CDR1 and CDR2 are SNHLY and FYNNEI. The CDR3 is CASTMDRGRDTQYF. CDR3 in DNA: TGTGCCAGCACTATGGACAGGGGCAGAGATACGCAGTATTTT.

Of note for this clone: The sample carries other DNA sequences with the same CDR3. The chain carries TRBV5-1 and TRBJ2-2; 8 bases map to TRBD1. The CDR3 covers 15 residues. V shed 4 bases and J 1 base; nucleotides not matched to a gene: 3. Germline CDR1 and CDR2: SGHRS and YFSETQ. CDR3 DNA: TGCGCCAGCAGCCCGGGGACAGGGAACACCGGGGAGCTGTTTTTT. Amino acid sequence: CASSPGTGNTGELFF.

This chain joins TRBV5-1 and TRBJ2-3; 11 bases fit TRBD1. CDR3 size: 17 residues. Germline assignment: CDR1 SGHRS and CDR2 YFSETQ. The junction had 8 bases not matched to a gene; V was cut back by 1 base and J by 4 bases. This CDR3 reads CASSLLGQGVTSDTQYF. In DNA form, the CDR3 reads TGCGCCAGCAGCTTGCTGGGACAGGGGGTGACATCAGATACGCAGTATTTT.

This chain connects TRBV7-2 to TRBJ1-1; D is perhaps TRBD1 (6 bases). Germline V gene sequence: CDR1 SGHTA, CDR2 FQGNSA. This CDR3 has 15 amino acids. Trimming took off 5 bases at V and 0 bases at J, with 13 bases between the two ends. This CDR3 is CASSPRGTVNTEAFF. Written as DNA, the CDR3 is TGTGCCAGCAGCCCAAGGGGGACGGTGAACACTGAAGCTTTCTTT.

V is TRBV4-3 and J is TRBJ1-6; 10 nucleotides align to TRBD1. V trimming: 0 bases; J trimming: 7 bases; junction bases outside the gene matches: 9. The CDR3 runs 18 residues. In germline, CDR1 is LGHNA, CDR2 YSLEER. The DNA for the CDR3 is TGCGCCAGCAGCCAAGAAAGGCCGGGACAGGGGTTAAATTCACCCCTCCACTTT. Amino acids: CASSQERPGQGLNSPLHF.

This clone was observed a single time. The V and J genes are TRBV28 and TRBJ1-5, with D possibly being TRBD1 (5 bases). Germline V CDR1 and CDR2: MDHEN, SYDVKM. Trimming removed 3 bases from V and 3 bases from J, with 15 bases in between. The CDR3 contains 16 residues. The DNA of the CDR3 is TGTGCCAGCAGTTTTGACGGGGGGAGGGCCAATCAGCCCCAGCATTTT. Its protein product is CASSFDGGRANQPQHF.